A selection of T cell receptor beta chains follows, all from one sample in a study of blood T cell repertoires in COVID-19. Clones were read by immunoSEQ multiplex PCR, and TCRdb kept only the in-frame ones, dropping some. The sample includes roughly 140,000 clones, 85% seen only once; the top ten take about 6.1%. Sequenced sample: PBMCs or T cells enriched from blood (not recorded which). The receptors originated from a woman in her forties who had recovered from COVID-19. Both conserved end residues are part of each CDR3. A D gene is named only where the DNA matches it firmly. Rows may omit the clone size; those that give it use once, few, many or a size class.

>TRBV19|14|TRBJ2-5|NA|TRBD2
CASSIGLAWETQYF
TGTGCCAGTAGTATCGGACTAGCGTGGGAGACCCAGTACTTC
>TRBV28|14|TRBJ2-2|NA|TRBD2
CASSPRGGTGELFF
TGTGCCAGCAGCCCTCGGGGGGGCACCGGGGAGCTGTTTTTT
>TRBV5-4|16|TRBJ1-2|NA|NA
CASSPPISAGVWGYTF
TGTGCCAGCAGCCCCCCGATATCGGCGGGGGTTTGGGGCTACACCTTC
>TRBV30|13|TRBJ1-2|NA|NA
CAWSSSGDYGYTF
TGTGCCTGGAGCAGTTCGGGAGACTATGGCTACACCTTC
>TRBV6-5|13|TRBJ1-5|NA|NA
CASSLISGQPQHF
TGTGCCAGCAGCCTTATAAGCGGTCAGCCCCAGCATTTT
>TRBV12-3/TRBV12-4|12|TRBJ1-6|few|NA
CASSLRYSPLHF
TGTGCCAGCAGTTTGCGGTATTCACCCCTCCACTTT
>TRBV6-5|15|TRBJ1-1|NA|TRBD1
CASSARTGRNTEAFF
TGTGCCAGCAGCGCAAGGACAGGGAGAAACACTGAAGCTTTCTTT
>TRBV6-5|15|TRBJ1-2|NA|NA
CASRNIGRDILGYTF
TGTGCCAGCAGGAACATTGGACGGGACATTCTTGGCTACACCTTC
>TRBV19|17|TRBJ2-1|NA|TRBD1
CASSIGTGGEWYNEQFF
TGTGCCAGTAGTATCGGGACAGGGGGCGAGTGGTACAATGAGCAGTTCTTC
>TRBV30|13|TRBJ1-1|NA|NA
CAWSGHQNTEAFF
TGTGCCTGGAGTGGGCATCAAAACACTGAAGCTTTCTTT
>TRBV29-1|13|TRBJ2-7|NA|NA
CSVAVTGAYGQYF
TGCAGCGTTGCGGTGACAGGAGCCTACGGGCAGTACTTC
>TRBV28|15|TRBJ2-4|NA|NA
CASSLPVEAKNIQYF
TGTGCCAGCAGTTTACCAGTCGAAGCCAAAAACATTCAGTACTTC
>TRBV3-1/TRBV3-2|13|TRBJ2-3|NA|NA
CASSQDITDTQYF
TGTGCCAGCAGCCAAGATATTACAGATACGCAGTATTTT
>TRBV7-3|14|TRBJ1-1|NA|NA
CASSLLGGNTEAFF
TGTGCCAGCAGCTTATTGGGGGGGAATACTGAAGCTTTCTTT
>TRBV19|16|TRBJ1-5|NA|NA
CASSTLSLAVNQPQHF
TGTGCCAGTAGTACTCTATCATTGGCGGTCAATCAGCCCCAGCATTTT
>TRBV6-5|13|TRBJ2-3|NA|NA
CASSPPRLDTQYF
TGTGCCAGCAGTCCCCCTAGACTAGATACGCAGTATTTT
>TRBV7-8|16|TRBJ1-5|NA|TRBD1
CASSITRTGVAQPQHF
TGTGCCAGCAGCATTACAAGGACAGGGGTGGCTCAGCCCCAGCATTTT
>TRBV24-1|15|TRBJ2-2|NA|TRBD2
CATSDPREGTGELFF
TGTGCCACCAGTGATCCGCGGGAGGGAACCGGGGAGCTGTTTTTT
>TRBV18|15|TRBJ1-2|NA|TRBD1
CASSPPGQGALGYTF
TGTGCCAGCTCACCACCGGGACAGGGGGCCTTAGGCTACACCTTC
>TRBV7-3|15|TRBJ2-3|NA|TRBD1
CASSYGDRDADTQYF
TGTGCCAGCAGCTACGGAGACAGGGATGCAGATACGCAGTATTTT
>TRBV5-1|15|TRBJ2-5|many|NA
CASSLTRRIEETQYF
TGCGCCAGCAGCCTAACTCGCAGGATCGAAGAGACCCAGTACTTC
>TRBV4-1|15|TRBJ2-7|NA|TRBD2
CASSQYAGVSYEQYF
TGCGCCAGCAGCCAATACGCGGGGGTTTCCTACGAGCAGTACTTC
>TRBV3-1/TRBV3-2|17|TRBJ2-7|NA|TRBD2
CASSHQGGLAGPYEQYF
TGTGCCAGCAGCCATCAGGGAGGACTAGCCGGCCCCTACGAGCAGTACTTC
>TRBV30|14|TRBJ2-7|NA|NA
CAWRDLDSFYEQYF
TGTGCCTGGAGGGACTTGGACAGCTTCTACGAGCAGTACTTC
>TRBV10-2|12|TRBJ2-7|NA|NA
CASSESPREQYF
TGCGCCAGCAGTGAGTCTCCGCGCGAGCAGTACTTC
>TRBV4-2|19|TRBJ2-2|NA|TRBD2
CASSQDTLAGGPRTGELFF
TGTGCCAGCAGCCAAGATACCCTAGCGGGAGGGCCTCGGACCGGGGAGCTGTTTTTT
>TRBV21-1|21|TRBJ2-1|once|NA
CASSKRATRLGWLAGECEQFF
TGTGCCAGCAGCAAAAGGGCAACCCGACTCGGTTGGCTAGCGGGTGAGTGTGAGCAGTTCTTC
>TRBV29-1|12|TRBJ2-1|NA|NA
CSFASGYNEQFF
TGCAGCTTCGCATCCGGTTACAATGAGCAGTTCTTC
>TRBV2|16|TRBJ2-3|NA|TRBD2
CASSPGLAAVFNTQYF
TGTGCCAGCAGTCCCGGACTAGCGGCCGTCTTCAATACGCAGTATTTT
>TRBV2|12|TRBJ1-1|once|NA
CASSSMNTEAFF
TGTGCCAGCAGTTCAATGAACACTGAAGCTTTCTTT
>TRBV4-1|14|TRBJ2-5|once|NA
CASSQHRGGETQYF
TGCGCCAGCAGCCAGCACAGGGGGGGAGAGACCCAGTACTTC
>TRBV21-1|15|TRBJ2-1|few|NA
CASSKSGERNNEQFF
TGTGCCAGCAGCAAATCAGGGGAGCGCAACAATGAGCAGTTCTTC
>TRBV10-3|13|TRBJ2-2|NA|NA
CAIRGGPTGELFF
TGTGCCATCCGTGGCGGGCCCACCGGGGAGCTGTTTTTT
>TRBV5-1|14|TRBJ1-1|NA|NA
CASSLTGMNTEAFF
TGCGCCAGCAGCTTGACAGGGATGAACACTGAAGCTTTCTTT
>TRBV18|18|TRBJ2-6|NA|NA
CASSTLLPGAGGANVLTF
TGTGCCAGCTCTACTCTCCTCCCAGGGGCGGGCGGGGCCAACGTCCTGACTTTC
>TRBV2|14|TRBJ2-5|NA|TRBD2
CASRDRPGEGTQYF
TGTGCCAGCAGGGATCGACCGGGGGAGGGGACCCAGTACTTC
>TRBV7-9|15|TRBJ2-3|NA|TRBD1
CASSPGTGDGDTQYF
TGTGCCAGCAGCCCTGGGACAGGGGATGGGGATACGCAGTATTTT
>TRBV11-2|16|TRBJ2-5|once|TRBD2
CASGWLELAGGETQYF
TGTGCCAGCGGATGGCTCGAGCTAGCGGGAGGGGAGACCCAGTACTTC
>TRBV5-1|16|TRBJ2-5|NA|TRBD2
CASSLEAGGPEETQYF
TGCGCCAGCAGCTTGGAGGCGGGGGGGCCGGAAGAGACCCAGTACTTC
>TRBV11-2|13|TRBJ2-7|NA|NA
CASSRDTNYEQYF
TGTGCCAGCAGCCGGGACACCAACTACGAGCAGTACTTC
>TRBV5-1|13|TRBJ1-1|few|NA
CASTLDSNTEAFF
TGCGCCAGCACCCTGGACTCGAACACTGAAGCTTTCTTT
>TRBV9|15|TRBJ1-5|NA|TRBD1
CASSVGGTGNQPQHF
TGTGCCAGCAGCGTAGGGGGGACAGGGAATCAGCCCCAGCATTTT
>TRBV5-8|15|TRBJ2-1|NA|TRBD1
CASSLQGVTYNEQFF
TGTGCCAGCAGCTTGCAGGGGGTCACCTACAATGAGCAGTTCTTC
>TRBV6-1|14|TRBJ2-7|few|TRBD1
CASSEASVRGTGLF
TGTGCCAGCAGTGAAGCATCAGTTCGCGGGACAGGACTCTTC
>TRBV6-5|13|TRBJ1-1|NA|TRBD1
CASSYQMDREAFF
TGTGCCAGCAGTTACCAGATGGACAGGGAAGCTTTCTTT
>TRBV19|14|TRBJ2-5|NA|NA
CASSPSSVRGTQYF
TGTGCCAGTAGTCCGTCTAGCGTTCGGGGGACCCAGTACTTC
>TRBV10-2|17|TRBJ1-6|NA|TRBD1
CASSVNRGGRNNSPLHF
TGCGCCAGCAGTGTAAACAGGGGGGGTAGGAATAATTCACCCCTCCACTTT
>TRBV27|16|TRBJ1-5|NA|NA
CASSPRTEIGNQPQHF
TGTGCCAGCAGTCCCCGGACAGAGATAGGCAATCAGCCCCAGCATTTT
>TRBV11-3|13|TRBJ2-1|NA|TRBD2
CASSLVGLAEQFF
TGTGCCAGCAGCTTAGTTGGACTAGCTGAGCAGTTCTTC
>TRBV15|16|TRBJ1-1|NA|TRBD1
CATSRDLRQGDTEAFF
TGTGCCACCAGCAGAGATCTGAGACAGGGTGACACTGAAGCTTTCTTT
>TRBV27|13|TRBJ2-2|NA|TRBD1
CASSLTGPGELFF
TGTGCCAGCAGTTTGACAGGGCCCGGGGAGCTGTTTTTT
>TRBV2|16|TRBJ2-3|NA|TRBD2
CASSERAGGRTDTQYF
TGTGCCAGCAGTGAACGCGCGGGGGGGCGGACAGATACGCAGTATTTT
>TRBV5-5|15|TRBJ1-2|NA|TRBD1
CASSLWTGHSYGYTF
TGTGCCAGCAGCTTGTGGACAGGCCATTCCTATGGCTACACCTTC
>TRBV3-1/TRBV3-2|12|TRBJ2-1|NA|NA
CASSREYAEQFF
TGTGCCAGCAGCCGGGAGTACGCTGAGCAGTTCTTC
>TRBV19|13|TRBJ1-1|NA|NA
CASSRSGDTEAFF
TGTGCCAGTAGTCGGTCGGGGGACACTGAAGCTTTCTTT
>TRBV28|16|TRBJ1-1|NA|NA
CASSLVRMSGNTEAFF
TGTGCCAGCAGTTTGGTCCGGATGTCGGGGAACACTGAAGCTTTCTTT
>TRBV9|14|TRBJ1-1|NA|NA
CASSPPHRGTEAFF
TGTGCCAGCAGCCCACCTCACCGGGGCACTGAAGCTTTCTTT
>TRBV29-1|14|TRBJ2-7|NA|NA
CSALQGRTSYEQYF
TGCAGTGCCTTACAGGGTCGGACCTCCTACGAGCAGTACTTC